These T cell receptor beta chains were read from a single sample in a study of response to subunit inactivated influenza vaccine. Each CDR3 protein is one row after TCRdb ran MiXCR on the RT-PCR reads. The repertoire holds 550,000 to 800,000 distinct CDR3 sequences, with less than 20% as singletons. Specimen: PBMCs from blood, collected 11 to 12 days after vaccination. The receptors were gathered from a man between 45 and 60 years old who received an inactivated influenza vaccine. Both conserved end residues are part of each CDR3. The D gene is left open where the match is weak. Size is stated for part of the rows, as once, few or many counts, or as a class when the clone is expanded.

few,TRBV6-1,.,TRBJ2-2,CASNTDGLNTGELFF,TGTGCCAGCAACACGGACGGCTTGAACACCGGGGAGCTGTTTTTT
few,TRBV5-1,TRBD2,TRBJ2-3,CASSLGLAGLGGTQYF,TGCGCCAGCAGCTTGGGACTAGCGGGCCTCGGAGGGACGCAGTATTTT
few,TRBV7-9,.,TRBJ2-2,CASSLGDTNTGELFF,TGTGCCAGCAGCTTGGGGGACACGAACACCGGGGAGCTGTTTTTT
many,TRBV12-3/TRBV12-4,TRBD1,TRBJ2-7,CASSPRTGHSYEQYF,TGTGCCAGCAGTCCTCGGACAGGCCACTCCTACGAGCAGTACTTC
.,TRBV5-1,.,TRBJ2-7,CASSSGTGEQYF,TGCGCCAGCAGCTCGGGCACGGGCGAGCAGTACTTC
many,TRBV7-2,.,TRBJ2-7,CASSLGQNTYEQYF,TGTGCCAGCAGCCTCGGACAAAACACCTACGAGCAGTACTTC
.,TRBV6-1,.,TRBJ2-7,CASSSLGGREQYF,TGTGCCAGCAGCTCTCTGGGGGGGCGGGAGCAGTACTTC
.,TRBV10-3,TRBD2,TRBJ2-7,CAISEGQRGLYEQYF,TGTGCCATCAGTGAGGGCCAGCGGGGACTCTACGAGCAGTACTTC
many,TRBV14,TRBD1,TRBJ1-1,CASSLNAGTGGFRAFF,TGTGCCAGCAGCCTCAACGCCGGGACAGGGGGTTTTCGAGCTTTCTTT
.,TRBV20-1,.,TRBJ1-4,CSARSNRAKGEKLFF,TGCAGTGCTAGATCGAACAGGGCGAAGGGTGAAAAACTGTTTTTT
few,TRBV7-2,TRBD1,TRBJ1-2,CASSLGGQGTSYGYTF,TGTGCCAGCAGCTTAGGCGGACAGGGGACCTCCTATGGCTACACCTTC
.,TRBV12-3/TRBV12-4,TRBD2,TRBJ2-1,CASSPQAGVDGEQFF,TGTGCCAGCAGTCCTCAGGCGGGAGTGGATGGTGAGCAGTTCTTC
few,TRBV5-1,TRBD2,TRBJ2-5,CASSLGTALAEYQETQYF,TGCGCCAGCAGCCTCGGGACGGCACTAGCGGAGTACCAAGAGACCCAGTACTTC
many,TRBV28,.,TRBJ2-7,CASSLGGGSSYEQYF,TGTGCCAGCAGCTTAGGCGGAGGGTCCTCCTACGAGCAGTACTTC
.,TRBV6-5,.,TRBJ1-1,CASSYSLEGWNTEAFF,TGTGCCAGCAGTTACTCGCTGGAGGGGTGGAACACTGAAGCTTTCTTT
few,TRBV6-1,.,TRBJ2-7,CASNRDITYEQYF,TGTGCCAGCAATCGGGACATTACCTACGAGCAGTACTTC
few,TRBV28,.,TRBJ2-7,CASSLPPVYEQYF,TGTGCCAGCAGTTTGCCACCCGTCTACGAGCAGTACTTC
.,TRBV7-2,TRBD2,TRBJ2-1,CASSPDSGRAFFGQFF,TGTGCCAGCAGCCCCGATAGCGGGAGGGCCTTTTTTGGGCAGTTCTTC
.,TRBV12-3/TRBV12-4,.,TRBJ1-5,CASTLEGIDQPQHF,TGTGCCAGCACCCTGGAGGGGATTGATCAGCCCCAGCATTTT
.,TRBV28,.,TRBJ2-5,CASSLITDNHKETQYF,TGTGCCAGCAGTTTAATCACAGATAACCACAAAGAGACCCAGTACTTC
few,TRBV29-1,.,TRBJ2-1,CSVEFGGLPDEQFF,TGCAGCGTTGAATTCGGAGGTCTGCCCGATGAGCAGTTCTTC
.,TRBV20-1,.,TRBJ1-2,CSARETATYGYTF,TGCAGTGCTAGAGAAACAGCGACTTATGGCTACACCTTC
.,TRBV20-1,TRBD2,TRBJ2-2,CSAILAGGSNTGELFF,TGCAGTGCTATCCTAGCGGGGGGCTCGAACACCGGGGAGCTGTTTTTT
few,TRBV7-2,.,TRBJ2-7,CASSLVRGPYEQYF,TGTGCCAGCAGCTTAGTTCGGGGACCCTACGAGCAGTACTTC
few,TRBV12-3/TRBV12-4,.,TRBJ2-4,CASSYRVTNIQYF,TGTGCCAGCAGTTACCGGGTGACAAACATTCAGTACTTC
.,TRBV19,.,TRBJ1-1,CASNPPLKGTEAFF,TGTGCCAGTAACCCGCCCCTAAAGGGTACTGAAGCTTTCTTT
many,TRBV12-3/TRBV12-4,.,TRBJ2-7,CASVPVGRVGTYEQYF,TGTGCCAGCGTCCCAGTGGGTCGGGTGGGGACCTACGAGCAGTACTTC
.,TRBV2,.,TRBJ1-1,CASIREGMDTEAFF,TGTGCCAGCATCAGAGAGGGGATGGACACTGAAGCTTTCTTT
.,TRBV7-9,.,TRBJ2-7,CASSVGSLDGQYF,TGTGCCAGCAGCGTCGGGTCCCTCGACGGGCAGTACTTC
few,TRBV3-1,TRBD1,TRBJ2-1,CASSHRQGTSYNEQFF,TGTGCCAGCAGCCATCGACAGGGTACCTCCTACAATGAGCAGTTCTTC
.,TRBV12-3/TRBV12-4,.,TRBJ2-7,CASSLGPGGPSYEQYF,TGTGCCAGCAGTTTGGGGCCCGGTGGCCCGAGCTACGAGCAGTACTTC
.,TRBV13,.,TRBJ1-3,CASSLSMGNTIYF,TGTGCCAGCAGCTTATCGATGGGAAACACCATATATTTT
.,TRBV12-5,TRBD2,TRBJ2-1,CASGLITSGGTYNEQFF,TGTGCTAGTGGTTTGATCACTAGCGGGGGGACCTACAATGAGCAGTTCTTC
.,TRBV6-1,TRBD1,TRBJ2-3,CASSGGQRGNTQYF,TGTGCCAGTTCAGGGGGACAGCGTGGGAATACGCAGTATTTT
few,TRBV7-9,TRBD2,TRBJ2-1,CAQTLAGADNEQFF,TGTGCCCAAACTCTAGCGGGGGCCGACAATGAGCAGTTCTTC
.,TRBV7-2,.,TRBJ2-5,CASSLTLRKQETQYF,TGTGCCAGCAGCTTAACCCTCAGAAAACAAGAGACCCAGTACTTC
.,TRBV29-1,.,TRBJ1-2,CSVDRTDYGYTF,TGCAGCGTTGATAGGACAGACTATGGCTACACCTTC
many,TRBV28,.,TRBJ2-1,CASSLPPPNEQFF,TGTGCCAGCAGTTTACCGCCACCCAATGAGCAGTTCTTC
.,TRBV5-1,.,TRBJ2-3,CASSLSGLSDTQYF,TGCGCCAGCAGCTTGTCAGGTTTGAGCGATACGCAGTATTTT
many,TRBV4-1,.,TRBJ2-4,CASSQVISRRGQNIQYF,TGCGCCAGCAGCCAAGTTATTTCCCGGAGGGGGCAAAACATTCAGTACTTC
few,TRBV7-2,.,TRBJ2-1,CASSLGGAQYNEQFF,TGTGCCAGCAGCTTAGGGGGGGCGCAGTACAATGAGCAGTTCTTC
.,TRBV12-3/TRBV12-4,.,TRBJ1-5,CASRDGYTNQPQHF,TGTGCCAGCAGGGACGGTTACACCAATCAGCCCCAGCATTTT
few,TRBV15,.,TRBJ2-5,CATSRDGTFTGETQYF,TGTGCCACCAGCAGAGATGGGACATTTACAGGAGAGACCCAGTACTTC
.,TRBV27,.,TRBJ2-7,CASSFGRVHEQYF,TGTGCCAGCAGTTTTGGCAGGGTGCACGAGCAGTACTTC
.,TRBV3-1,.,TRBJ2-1,CASSPYRGGTDEQFF,TGTGCCAGCAGCCCATACAGGGGTGGGACTGATGAGCAGTTCTTC
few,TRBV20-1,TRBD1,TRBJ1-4,CSATSPTGDGGKLFF,TGCAGTGCTACATCGCCCACAGGGGACGGGGGAAAACTGTTTTTT
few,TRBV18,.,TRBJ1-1,CASSGTPRFNTEAFF,TGTGCCAGCTCGGGGACCCCGAGGTTTAACACTGAAGCTTTCTTT
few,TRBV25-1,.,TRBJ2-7,CASSDLTYEQYF,TGTGCCAGCAGTGACTTGACCTACGAGCAGTACTTC
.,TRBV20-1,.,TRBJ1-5,CSARPSGGSQPQHF,TGCAGTGCTAGACCCTCCGGGGGCAGTCAGCCCCAGCATTTT
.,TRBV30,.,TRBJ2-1,CAWSLGRGYNEQFF,TGTGCCTGGAGTCTCGGTAGGGGATACAATGAGCAGTTCTTC
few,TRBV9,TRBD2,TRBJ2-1,CASSFKVTGGVNEQFF,TGTGCCAGCAGCTTCAAAGTAACGGGAGGTGTCAATGAGCAGTTCTTC
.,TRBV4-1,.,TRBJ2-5,CASSQGRYQETQYF,TGCGCCAGCAGCCAAGGTAGATACCAAGAGACCCAGTACTTC
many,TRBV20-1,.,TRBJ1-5,CSARNSNQPQHF,TGCAGTGCTCGTAATAGCAATCAGCCCCAGCATTTT
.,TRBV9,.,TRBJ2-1,CASSVGAGISYNEQFF,TGTGCCAGCAGCGTAGGGGCGGGGATCTCCTACAATGAGCAGTTCTTC
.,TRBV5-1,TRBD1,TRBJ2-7,CTSSRDSSTEQYF,TGCACCAGCAGCAGGGACAGCTCTACGGAGCAGTACTTC
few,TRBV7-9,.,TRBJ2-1,CASSLRETGSNEQFF,TGTGCCAGCAGCTTAAGGGAAACAGGGAGCAATGAGCAGTTCTTC
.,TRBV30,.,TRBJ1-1,CAWITGRTEAFF,TGTGCCTGGATTACAGGGAGAACTGAAGCTTTCTTT